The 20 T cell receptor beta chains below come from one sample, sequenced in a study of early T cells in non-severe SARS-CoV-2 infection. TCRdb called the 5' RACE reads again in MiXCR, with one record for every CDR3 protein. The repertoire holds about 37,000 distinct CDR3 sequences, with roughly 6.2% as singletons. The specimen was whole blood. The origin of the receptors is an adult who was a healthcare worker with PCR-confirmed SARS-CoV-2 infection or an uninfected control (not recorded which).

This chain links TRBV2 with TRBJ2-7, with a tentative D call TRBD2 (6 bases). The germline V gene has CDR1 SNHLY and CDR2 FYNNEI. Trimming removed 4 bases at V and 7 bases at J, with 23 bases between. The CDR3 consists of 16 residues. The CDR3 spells CASSVHPGADGGEQYF. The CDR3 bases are TGTGCCAGCAGTGTCCATCCTGGGGCTGATGGGGGGGAGCAGTACTTC.

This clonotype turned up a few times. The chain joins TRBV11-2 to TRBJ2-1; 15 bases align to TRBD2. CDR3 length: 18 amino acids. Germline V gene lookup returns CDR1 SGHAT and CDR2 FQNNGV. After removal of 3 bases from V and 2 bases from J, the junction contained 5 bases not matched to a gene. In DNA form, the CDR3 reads TGTGCCAGCAGCTTGGGACTAGCGGGGGGATCCACCTACAATGAGCAGTTCTTC. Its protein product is CASSLGLAGGSTYNEQFF.

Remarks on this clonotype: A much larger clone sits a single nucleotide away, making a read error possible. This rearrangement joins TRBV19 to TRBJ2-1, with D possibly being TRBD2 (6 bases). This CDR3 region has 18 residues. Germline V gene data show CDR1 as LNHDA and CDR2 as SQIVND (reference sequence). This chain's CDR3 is CASSTKPGERRPYNAQFF. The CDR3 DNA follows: TGTGCCAGTAGTACTAAACCGGGGGAACGAAGGCCCTACAATGCGCAGTTCTTC.

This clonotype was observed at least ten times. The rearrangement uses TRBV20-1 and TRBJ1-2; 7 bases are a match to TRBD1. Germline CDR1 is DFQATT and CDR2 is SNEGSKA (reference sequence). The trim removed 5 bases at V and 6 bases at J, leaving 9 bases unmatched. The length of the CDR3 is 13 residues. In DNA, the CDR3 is TGCAGTGCTCGCCTCAGGGGGTCTAATGGCTACACCTTC. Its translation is CSARLRGSNGYTF.

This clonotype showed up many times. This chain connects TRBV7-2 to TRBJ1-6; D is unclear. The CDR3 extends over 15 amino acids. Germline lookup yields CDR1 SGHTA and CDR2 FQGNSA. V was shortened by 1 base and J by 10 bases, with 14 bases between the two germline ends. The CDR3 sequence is CASSLGGVEHSPLHF. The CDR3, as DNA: TGTGCCAGCAGCTTAGGAGGTGTAGAGCACTCACCCCTCCACTTT.

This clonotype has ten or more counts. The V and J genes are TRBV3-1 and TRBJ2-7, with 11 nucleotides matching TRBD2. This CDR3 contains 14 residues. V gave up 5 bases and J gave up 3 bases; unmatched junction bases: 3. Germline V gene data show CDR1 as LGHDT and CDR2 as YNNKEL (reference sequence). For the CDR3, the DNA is TGTGCCAGCAGCATACTAGCGGGGGACTACGAGCAGTACTTC. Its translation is CASSILAGDYEQYF.

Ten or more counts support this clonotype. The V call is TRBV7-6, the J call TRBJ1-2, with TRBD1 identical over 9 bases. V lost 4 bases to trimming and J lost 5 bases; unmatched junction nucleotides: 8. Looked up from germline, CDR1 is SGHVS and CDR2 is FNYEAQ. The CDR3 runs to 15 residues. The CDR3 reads CASSSGQGRGYGYTF. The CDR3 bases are TGTGCCAGCAGCTCCGGACAGGGGCGTGGGTATGGCTACACCTTC. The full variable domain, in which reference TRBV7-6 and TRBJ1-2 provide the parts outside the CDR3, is GAGVSQSPRYKVTKRGQDVALRCDPISGHVSLYWYRQALGQGPEFLTYFNYEAQQDKSGLPNDRFSAERPEGSISTLTIQRTEQRDSAMYRCASSSGQGRGYGYTFGSGTRLTVV.

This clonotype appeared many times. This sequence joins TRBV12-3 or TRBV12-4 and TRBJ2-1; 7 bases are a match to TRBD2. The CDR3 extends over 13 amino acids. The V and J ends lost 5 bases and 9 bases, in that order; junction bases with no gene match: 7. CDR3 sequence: CASSILERGEQFF. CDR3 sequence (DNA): TGTGCCAGCAGTATACTAGAGCGGGGTGAGCAGTTCTTC.

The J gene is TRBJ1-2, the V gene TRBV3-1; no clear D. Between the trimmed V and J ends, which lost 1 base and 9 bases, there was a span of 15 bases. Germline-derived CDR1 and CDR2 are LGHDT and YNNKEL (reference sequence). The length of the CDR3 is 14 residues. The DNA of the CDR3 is TGTGCCAGCAGCCAAGTGACTCATGGAGGATGCTACACCTTC. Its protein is CASSQVTHGGCYTF.

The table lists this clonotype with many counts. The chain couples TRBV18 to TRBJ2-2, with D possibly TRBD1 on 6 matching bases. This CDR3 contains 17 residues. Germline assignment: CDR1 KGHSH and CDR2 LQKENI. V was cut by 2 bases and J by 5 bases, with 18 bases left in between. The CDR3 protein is CASSPSPGRGFTGELFF. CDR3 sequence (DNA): TGTGCCAGCTCACCATCCCCAGGCAGGGGATTTACCGGGGAGCTGTTTTTT.

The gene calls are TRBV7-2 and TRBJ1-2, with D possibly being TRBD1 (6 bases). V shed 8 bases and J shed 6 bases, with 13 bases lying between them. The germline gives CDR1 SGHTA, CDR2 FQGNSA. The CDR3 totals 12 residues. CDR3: CASGTNRNGYTF. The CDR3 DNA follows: TGTGCCAGCGGGACAAACCGTAATGGCTACACCTTC.

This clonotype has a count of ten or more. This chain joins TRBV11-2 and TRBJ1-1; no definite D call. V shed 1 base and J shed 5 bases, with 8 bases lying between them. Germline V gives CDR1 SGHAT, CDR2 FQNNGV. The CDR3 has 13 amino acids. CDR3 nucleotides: TGTGCCAGCAGCTTAGCCTGGGGTACTGAAGCTTTCTTT. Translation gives CASSLAWGTEAFF.

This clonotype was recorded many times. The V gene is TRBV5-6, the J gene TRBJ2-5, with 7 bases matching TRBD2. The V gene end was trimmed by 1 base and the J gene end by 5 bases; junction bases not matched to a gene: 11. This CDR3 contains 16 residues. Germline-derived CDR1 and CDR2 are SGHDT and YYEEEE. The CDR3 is CASSLSVGGRVETQYF. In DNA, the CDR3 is TGTGCCAGCAGCTTGAGTGTCGGAGGGAGGGTCGAGACCCAGTACTTC.

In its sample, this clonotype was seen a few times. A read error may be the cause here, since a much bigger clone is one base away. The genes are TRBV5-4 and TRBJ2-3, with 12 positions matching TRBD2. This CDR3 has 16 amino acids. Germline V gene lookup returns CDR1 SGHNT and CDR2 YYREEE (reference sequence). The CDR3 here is CAGSPLAGGATDTQYF. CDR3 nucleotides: TGTGCCGGCAGCCCTCTAGCGGGGGGGGCCACAGATACGCAGTATTTT.

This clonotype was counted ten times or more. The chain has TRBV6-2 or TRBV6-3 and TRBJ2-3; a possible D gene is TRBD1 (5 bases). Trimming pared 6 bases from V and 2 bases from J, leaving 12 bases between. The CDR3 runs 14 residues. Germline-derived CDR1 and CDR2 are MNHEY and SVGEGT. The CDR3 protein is CASSWGPPTDTQYF. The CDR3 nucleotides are TGTGCCAGCAGCTGGGGCCCACCCACAGATACGCAGTATTTT.

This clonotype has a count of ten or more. The CDR3 protein is CASSLEGTGMDTQYF. CDR3 in DNA: TGTGCCAGCAGCTTAGAAGGGACAGGGATGGATACGCAGTATTTT. The chain recombines TRBV11-2 with TRBJ2-3, with 9 bases lining up with TRBD1. Germline V gene data show CDR1 as SGHAT and CDR2 as FQNNGV. The CDR3 contains 15 residues. Germline trimming cut 0 bases from V and 6 bases from J; bases unmatched to any gene: 4.

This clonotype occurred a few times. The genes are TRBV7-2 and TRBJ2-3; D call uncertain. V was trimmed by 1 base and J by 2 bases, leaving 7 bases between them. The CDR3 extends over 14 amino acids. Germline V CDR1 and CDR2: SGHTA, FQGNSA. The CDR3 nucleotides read TGTGCCAGCAGCTTAGAGGGTACCACAGATACGCAGTATTTT. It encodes CASSLEGTTDTQYF.

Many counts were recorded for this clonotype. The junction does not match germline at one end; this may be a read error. The chain's CDR3 is CASSTGTQNAGELFF. CDR3 nucleotides: TGTGCCAGCAGTACCGGGACTCAGAACGCCGGGGAGCTGTTTTTT. The chain uses TRBV6-5 and TRBJ2-2, with D maybe TRBD2 (6 bases). The CDR3 sequence is 15 residues long. CDR1 is MNHEY, CDR2 SVGAGI, per germline.

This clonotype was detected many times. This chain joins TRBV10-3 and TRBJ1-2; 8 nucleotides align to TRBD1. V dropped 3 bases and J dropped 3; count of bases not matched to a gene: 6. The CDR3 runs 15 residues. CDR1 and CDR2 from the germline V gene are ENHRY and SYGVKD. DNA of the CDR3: TGTGCCATCAGTGATCGGCCAGGGGGCGACTATGGCTACACCTTC. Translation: CAISDRPGGDYGYTF.

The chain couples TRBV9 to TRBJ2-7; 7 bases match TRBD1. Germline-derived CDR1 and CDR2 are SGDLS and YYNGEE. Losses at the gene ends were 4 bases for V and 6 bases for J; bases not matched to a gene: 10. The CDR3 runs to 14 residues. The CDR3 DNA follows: TGTGCCAGCAGCACTACGACCGGGACAGCCGAGCAGTACTTC. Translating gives CASSTTTGTAEQYF.